This T cell receptor (beta chain) stems from a study of blood T cell repertoires in COVID-19. In the study overall: Collection of acute and convalescent COVID-19 samples took place in the United States, Italy and Spain. From T cells, B-cell-depleted T cells, or PBMCs came the material, which was cDNA or gDNA.

After removal of 0 bases from V and 5 bases from J, the junction contained 6 bases not matched to a gene. The CDR3 length is 15 residues. Germline V gene lookup returns CDR1 SGHNT and CDR2 YYREEE (reference sequence). Per the study methods: By means of reference gene primer amplification, nucleated cell counts were estimated. Assay: immunoSEQ multiplex PCR; the TCRdb copy retains only in-frame clones and omits some. V, J and clone size reflect that table, while D and trimming were determined from the DNA. The sample lists under 55,000 clones, about nine tenths occurring once. This receptor was obtained from a human donor in a cohort sampled during active COVID-19. This sequence joins TRBV5-4 and TRBJ2-7; TRBD2 matches 9 bases. Sequenced input: peripheral blood. This CDR3 reads CASSLGSGSTNEQYF. CDR3 nucleotides: TGTGCCAGCAGCTTGGGTAGCGGGAGCACCAACGAGCAGTACTTC. The complete variable domain, with remaining parts taken from reference TRBV5-4 and TRBJ2-7, reads ETGVTQSPTHLIKTRGQQVTLRCSSQSGHNTVSWYQQALGQGPQFIFQYYREEENGRGNFPPRFSGLQFPNYSSELNVNALELDDSALYLCASSLGSGSTNEQYFGPGTRLTVT.